This T cell receptor beta chain was retrieved from a study of T-cell reconstitution after alpha-beta-depleted transplantation in children. General study results and limits: Elevated TCRbeta diversity at day 60 was traced, in some patients, to surviving recipient T cells and thymic progenitors. By one year post-transplant, T-cell counts and diversity largely arose from T cells that were newly produced.

There are many counts of this clonotype. Its antigen is unknown. Preparation of the TCRbeta library was carried out with unique molecular identifiers. From the PCR reads, TCRdb called clonotypes with MiXCR, one entry per CDR3 protein. This table has approximately 170,000 distinct CDR3 sequences, 11% appearing once. The CDR3 totals 15 residues. V lost 6 bases to trimming and J lost 0 bases; unmatched junction nucleotides: 4. Germline CDR1 MNHEY, CDR2 SMNVEV (reference sequence). This sequence was found in a boy between 2 and 10 years old with acute myeloid leukemia, due to receive a stem cell transplant. The specimen was PBMCs, collected before TCRalphabeta/CD19-depleted stem cell transplant. The J gene is TRBJ2-2, the V gene TRBV27; 7 nucleotides line up with TRBD1. The DNA for the CDR3 is TGTGCCAGCAGACGACAGGGACCGAACACCGGGGAGCTGTTTTTT. Translating gives CASRRQGPNTGELFF.